The clone carrying this TCR beta chain was found a few times. CDR1 is MGHRA, CDR2 YSYEKL, per germline. The CDR3 runs 17 residues. The V and J ends lost 0 bases and 2 bases respectively, with 14 bases between them. The record originates from a study of blood T cell repertoires in COVID-19. TCRdb's copy holds only in-frame clones and misses some; the assay was immunoSEQ multiplex PCR. The profile shows fewer than 200,000 clones, roughly nine tenths of them singletons. Material for sequencing was peripheral blood. This sequence originates from a man aged 18-30 years who had recovered from COVID-19. This chain joins TRBV4-1 and TRBJ1-5; D not certain. The CDR3 nucleotides read TGCGCCAGCAGCCAAGATCCCGACATAATGGGCAATCAGCCCCAGCATTTT. The encoded protein is CASSQDPDIMGNQPQHF.